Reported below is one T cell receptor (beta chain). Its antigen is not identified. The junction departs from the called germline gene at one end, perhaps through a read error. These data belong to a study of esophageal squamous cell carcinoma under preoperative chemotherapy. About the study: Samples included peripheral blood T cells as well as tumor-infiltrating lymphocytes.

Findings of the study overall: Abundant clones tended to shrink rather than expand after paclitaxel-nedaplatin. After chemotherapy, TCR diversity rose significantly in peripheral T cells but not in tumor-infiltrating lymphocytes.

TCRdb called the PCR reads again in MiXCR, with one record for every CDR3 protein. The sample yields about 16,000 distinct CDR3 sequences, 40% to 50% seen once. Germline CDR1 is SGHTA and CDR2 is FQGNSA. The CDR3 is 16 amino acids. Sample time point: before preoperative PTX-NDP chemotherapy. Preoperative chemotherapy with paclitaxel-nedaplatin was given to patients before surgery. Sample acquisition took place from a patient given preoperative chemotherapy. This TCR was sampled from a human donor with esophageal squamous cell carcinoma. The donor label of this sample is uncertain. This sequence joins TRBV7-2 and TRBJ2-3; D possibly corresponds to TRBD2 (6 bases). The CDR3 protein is CASSARELWGKDTQYF. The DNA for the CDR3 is TGTGCCAGCAGCGCACGGGAGCTGTGGGGCAAAGATACGCAGTATTTC.